This passage covers 9 T cell receptor beta chains from one sample sequenced in a study of glioma-infiltrating T cells after dendritic cell vaccination. Profiling relied on immunoSEQ multiplex PCR, and the TCRdb table lists in-frame clones only, not all of them. The sample contains roughly 68,000 clones, around 83% of which appear only once. The material sequenced was blood, taken before dendritic cell vaccination. Every receptor here comes from a human donor with glioblastoma.

This clone came up a few times. A far more abundant clone sits one base away, making this likely a read error. The DNA for the CDR3 is TGCGCCAGCAGCCATATTGACAGGGAGAACTATGGCTACACCTTC. Translated, it gives CASSHIDRENYGYTF. This rearrangement joins TRBV4-1 to TRBJ1-2, with TRBD1 matching 7 bases. CDR1 MGHRA and CDR2 YSYEKL come from the germline V gene. The trim removed 3 bases at V and 2 bases at J, leaving 6 bases unmatched. The CDR3 extends over 15 amino acids.

This chain links TRBV5-6 with TRBJ2-5, with unresolved D. Germline CDR1 is SGHDT and CDR2 is YYEEEE. The length of the CDR3 is 15 residues. Trimming pared 4 bases from V and 2 bases from J, leaving 15 bases between. CDR3 nucleotides: TGTGCCAGCAGCCCAAACCGACTGGCACAAGAGACCCAGTACTTC. This gives the protein CASSPNRLAQETQYF.

V and J are TRBV5-8 and TRBJ2-3, with TRBD2 identical over 9 bases. Germline V gives CDR1 SGHTS, CDR2 YDEGEE. The CDR3 spans 14 residues. V was clipped by 4 bases and J by 3 bases; unmatched bases: 3. This chain's CDR3 is CASSRLAGTDTQYF. In nucleotides, the CDR3 is TGTGCCAGCAGCCGCCTAGCGGGGACAGATACGCAGTATTTT.

The rearrangement uses TRBV6-4 and TRBJ1-1; no reliable D call. Trimming cost V 6 bases and J 1 base, with 9 bases left between them. This CDR3 comprises 13 residues. Germline loops: CDR1 MRHNA, CDR2 SNTAGT. The DNA of the CDR3 is TGTGCCAGCAGCGAGTTCCGGAACACTGAAGCTTTCTTT. This encodes CASSEFRNTEAFF.

The rearrangement links TRBV27 to TRBJ2-2; 9 bases align to TRBD2. V lost 7 bases to trimming and J lost 7 bases; unmatched junction nucleotides: 7. Per the germline V gene, CDR1 is MNHEY and CDR2 is SMNVEV (reference sequence). This CDR3 is 14 amino acids long. The CDR3, as DNA: TGTGCCAGCACCGCGGGGGGGCCGATCGGGGAGCTGTTTTTT. Translation: CASTAGGPIGELFF.

This clone appeared a few times. The chain has TRBV5-4 and TRBJ1-3; no definite D call. The germline gives CDR1 SGHNT, CDR2 YYREEE (reference sequence). Trimming cost V 5 bases and J 0 bases, with 9 bases left between them. CDR3 length equals 14 residues. For the CDR3, the DNA is TGTGCCAGCAGTATACTGAACTCTGGAAACACCATATATTTT. This gives the protein CASSILNSGNTIYF.

This clone was recorded a few times. The genes are TRBV10-3 and TRBJ1-6; D unclear. This CDR3 comprises 19 residues. The germline gives CDR1 ENHRY, CDR2 SYGVKD. V was cut by 6 bases and J by 8 bases, with 29 bases left in between. For the CDR3, the DNA is TGTGCCATCAGCCAAAAAAAACTGCGTCCCTCCCGCAAAGATTCACCCCTCCACTTT. Its protein product is CAISQKKLRPSRKDSPLHF.

V gene TRBV27 combines with J gene TRBJ1-5; possible D gene TRBD1, 6 bases. Trimming removed 8 bases at V and 6 bases at J, with 26 bases between. CDR1 is MNHEY, CDR2 SMNVEV, per germline (reference sequence). The CDR3 is made up of 17 amino acids. CDR3 protein: CASRPGLQGQMSQPQHF. CDR3 nucleotides: TGTGCCAGCCGACCGGGTTTGCAGGGGCAAATGAGTCAGCCCCAGCATTTT.

The gene calls are TRBV2 and TRBJ2-5; D is ambiguous. The CDR3 spans 15 residues. Germline assignment: CDR1 SNHLY and CDR2 FYNNEI. V gave up 1 base and J gave up 5 bases, with 14 bases separating them. CDR3 DNA sequence: TGTGCCAGCAGTGAAGGGATGGTGGGCCGGGAGACCCAGTACTTC. It translates to CASSEGMVGRETQYF.